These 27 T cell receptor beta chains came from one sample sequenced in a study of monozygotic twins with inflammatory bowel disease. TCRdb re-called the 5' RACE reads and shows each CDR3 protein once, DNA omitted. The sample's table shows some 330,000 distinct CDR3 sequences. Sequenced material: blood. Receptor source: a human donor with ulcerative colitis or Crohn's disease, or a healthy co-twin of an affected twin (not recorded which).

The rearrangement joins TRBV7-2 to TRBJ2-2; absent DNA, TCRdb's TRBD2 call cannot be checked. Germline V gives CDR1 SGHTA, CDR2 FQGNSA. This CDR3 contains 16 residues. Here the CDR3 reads CASSLRPGLEAGELFF.

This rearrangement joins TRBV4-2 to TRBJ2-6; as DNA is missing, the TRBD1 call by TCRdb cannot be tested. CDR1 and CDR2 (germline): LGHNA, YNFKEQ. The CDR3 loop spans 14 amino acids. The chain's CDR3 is CASSLGDGANVLTF.

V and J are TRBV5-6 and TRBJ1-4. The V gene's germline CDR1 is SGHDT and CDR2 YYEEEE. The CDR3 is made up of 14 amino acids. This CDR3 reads CASSFGQLNEKLFF.

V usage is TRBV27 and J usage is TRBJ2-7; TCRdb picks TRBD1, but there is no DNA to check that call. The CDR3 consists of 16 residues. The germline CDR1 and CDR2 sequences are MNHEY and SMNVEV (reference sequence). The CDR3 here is CASSSGSRTGLREQYF.

The CDR3 region is CASSQERARGGELFF. The V call is TRBV4-1, the J call TRBJ2-2; absent DNA, TCRdb's TRBD1 call cannot be checked. The CDR3 has 15 amino acids. Germline V gene lookup returns CDR1 MGHRA and CDR2 YSYEKL.

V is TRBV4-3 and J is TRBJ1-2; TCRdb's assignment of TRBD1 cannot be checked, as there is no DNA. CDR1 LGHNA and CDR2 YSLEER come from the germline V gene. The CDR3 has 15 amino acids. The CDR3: CASSQGQGDYYGYTF.

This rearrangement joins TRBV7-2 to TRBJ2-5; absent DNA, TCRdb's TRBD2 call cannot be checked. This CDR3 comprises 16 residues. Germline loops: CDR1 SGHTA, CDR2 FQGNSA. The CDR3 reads CASIPTWGLGKETQYF.

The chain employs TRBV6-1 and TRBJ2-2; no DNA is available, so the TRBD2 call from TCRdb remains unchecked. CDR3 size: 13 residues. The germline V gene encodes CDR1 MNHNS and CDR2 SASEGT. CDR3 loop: CASSAGSYGELFF.

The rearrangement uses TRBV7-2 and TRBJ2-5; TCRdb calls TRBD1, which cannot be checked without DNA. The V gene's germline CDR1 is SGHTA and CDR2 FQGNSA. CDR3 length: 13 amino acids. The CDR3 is CASSPVAGKTQYF.

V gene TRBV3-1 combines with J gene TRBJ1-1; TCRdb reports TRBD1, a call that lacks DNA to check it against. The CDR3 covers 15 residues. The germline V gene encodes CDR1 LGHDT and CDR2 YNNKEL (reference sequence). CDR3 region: CASSHVTGANTEAFF. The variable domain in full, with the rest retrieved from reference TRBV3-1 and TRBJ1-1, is DTAVSQTPKYLVTQMGNDKSIKCEQNLGHDTMYWYKQDSKKFLKIMFSYNNKELIINETVPNRFSPKSPDKAHLNLHINSLELGDSAVYFCASSHVTGANTEAFFGQGTRLTVV.

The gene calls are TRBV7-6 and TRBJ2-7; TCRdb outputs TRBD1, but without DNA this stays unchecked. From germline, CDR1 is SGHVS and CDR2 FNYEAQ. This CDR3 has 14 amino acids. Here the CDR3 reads CASSESDRTYEQYF.

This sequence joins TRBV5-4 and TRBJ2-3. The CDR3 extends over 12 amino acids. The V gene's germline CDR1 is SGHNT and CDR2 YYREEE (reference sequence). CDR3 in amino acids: CASSLSIDTQYF.

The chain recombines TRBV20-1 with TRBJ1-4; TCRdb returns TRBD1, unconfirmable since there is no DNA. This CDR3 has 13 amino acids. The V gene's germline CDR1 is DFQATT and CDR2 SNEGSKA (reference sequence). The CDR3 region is CSARAPGGEKLFF.

CDR3: CASSPVIVSTNTIYF. This chain links TRBV18 with TRBJ1-3. CDR3 size: 15 residues. Germline-derived CDR1 and CDR2 are KGHSH and LQKENI.

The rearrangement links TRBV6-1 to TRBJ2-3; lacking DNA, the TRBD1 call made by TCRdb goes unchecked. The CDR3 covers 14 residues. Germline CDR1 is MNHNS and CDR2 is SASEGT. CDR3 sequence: CASILDRVPDTQYF.

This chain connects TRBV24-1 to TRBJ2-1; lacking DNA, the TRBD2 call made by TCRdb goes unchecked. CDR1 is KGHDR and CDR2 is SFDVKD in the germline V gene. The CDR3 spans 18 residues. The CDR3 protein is CATQRTASSLRSYNEQFF.

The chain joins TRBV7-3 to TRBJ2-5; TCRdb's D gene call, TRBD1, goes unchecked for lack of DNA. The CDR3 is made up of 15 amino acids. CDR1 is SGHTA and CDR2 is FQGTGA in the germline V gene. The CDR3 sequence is CASSLSSGGGETQYF. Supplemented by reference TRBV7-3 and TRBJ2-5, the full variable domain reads GAGVSQTPSNKVTEKGKYVELRCDPISGHTALYWYRQSLGQGPEFLIYFQGTGAADDSGLPNDRFFAVRPEGSVSTLKIQRTERGDSAVYLCASSLSSGGGETQYFGPGTRLLVL.

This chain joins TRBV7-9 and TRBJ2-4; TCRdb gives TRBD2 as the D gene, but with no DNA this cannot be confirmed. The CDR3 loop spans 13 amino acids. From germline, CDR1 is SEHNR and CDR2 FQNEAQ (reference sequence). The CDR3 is CASSSTAGRIQYF. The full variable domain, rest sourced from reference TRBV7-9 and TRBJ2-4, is DTGVSQNPRHKITKRGQNVTFRCDPISEHNRLYWYRQTLGQGPEFLTYFQNEAQLEKSRLLSDRFSAERPKGSFSTLEIQRTEQGDSAMYLCASSSTAGRIQYFGAGTRLSVL.

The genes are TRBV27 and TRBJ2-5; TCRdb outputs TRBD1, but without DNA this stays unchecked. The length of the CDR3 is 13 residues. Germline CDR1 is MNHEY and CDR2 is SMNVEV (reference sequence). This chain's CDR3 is CASKKTGQETQYF.

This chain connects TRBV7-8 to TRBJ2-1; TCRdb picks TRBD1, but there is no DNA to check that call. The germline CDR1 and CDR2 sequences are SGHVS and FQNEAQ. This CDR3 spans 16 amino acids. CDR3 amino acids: CASSLVGGTIYNEQFF.

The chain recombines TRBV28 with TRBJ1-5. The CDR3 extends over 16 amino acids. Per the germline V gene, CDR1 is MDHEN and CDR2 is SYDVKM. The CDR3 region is CASRPPTRSGNQPQHF.

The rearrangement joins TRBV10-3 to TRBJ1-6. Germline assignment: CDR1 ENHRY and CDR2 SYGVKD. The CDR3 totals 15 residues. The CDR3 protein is CAIKASSSYNSPLHF.

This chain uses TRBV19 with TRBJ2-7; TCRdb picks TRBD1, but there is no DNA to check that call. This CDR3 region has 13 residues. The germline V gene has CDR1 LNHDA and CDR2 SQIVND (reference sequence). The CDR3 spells CASRDRAAVEQYF.

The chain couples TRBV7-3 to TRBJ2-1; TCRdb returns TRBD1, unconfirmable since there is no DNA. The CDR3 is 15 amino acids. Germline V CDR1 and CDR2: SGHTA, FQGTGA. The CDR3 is CASSPSLAGAHEQFF.

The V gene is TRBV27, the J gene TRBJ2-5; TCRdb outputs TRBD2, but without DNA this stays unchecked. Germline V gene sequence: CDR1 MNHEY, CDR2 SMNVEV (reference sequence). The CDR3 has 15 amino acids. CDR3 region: CASSLTSGREETQYF.

The CDR3 sequence is CATTVDSNTEAFF. The chain employs TRBV19 and TRBJ1-1. CDR3 length equals 13 residues. Per germline, CDR1 LNHDA and CDR2 SQIVND (reference sequence).

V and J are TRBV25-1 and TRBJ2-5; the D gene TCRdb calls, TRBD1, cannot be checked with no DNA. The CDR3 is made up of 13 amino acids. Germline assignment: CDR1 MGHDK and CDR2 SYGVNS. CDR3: CASSIPGAETQYF.